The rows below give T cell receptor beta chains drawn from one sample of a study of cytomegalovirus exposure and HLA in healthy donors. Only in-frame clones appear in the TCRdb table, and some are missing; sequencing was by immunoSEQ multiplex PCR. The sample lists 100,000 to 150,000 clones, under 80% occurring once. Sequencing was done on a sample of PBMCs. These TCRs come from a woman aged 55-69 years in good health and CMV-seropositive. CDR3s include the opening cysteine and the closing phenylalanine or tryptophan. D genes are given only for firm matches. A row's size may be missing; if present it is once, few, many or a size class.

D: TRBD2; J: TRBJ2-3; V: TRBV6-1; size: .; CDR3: CASSEALLTSASGTQYF; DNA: TGTGCCAGCAGTGAAGCCCTCTTGACTAGCGCAAGTGGAACGCAGTATTTT
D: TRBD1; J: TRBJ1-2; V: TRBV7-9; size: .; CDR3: CASIIDRAAVGYGYTF; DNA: TGTGCCAGCATCATCGACAGGGCGGCGGTTGGCTATGGCTACACCTTC
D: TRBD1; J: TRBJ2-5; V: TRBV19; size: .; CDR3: CASSASGTGQETQYF; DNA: TGTGCCAGTAGTGCCTCCGGGACAGGGCAAGAGACCCAGTACTTC
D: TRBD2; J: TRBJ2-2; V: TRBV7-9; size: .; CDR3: CASSLLAGITGELFF; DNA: TGTGCCAGCAGCTTACTAGCGGGGATTACCGGGGAGCTGTTTTTT
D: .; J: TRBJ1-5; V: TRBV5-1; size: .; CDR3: CASSLAIMRVSTSNQPQHF; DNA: TGCGCCAGCAGCTTGGCCATTATGAGGGTTTCGACTTCGAATCAGCCCCAGCATTTT
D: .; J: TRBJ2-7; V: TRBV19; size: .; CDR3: CASSFASRGMEYEQYF; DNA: TGTGCCAGTAGTTTCGCCTCCCGCGGGATGGAGTACGAGCAGTACTTC
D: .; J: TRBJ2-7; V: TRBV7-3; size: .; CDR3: CASSSQQGWEQYF; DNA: TGTGCCAGCAGCTCTCAACAGGGATGGGAGCAGTACTTC
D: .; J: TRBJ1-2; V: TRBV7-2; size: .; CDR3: CASSFLSGTNYGYTF; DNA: TGTGCCAGCAGCTTTCTTTCCGGGACAAACTATGGCTACACCTTC
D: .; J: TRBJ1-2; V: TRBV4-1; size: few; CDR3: CASSQDGAGVRLYGYTF; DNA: TGCGCCAGCAGCCAAGATGGGGCTGGAGTGCGTTTGTATGGCTACACCTTC
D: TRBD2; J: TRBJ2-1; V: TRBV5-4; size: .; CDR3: CASSLTRLAGVRDEQFF; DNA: TGTGCCAGCAGCCTAACCCGACTAGCGGGAGTTAGGGATGAGCAGTTCTTC
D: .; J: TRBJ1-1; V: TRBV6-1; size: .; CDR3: CASSGQRMNTEAFF; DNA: TGTGCCAGCAGCGGACAGAGAATGAACACTGAAGCTTTCTTT
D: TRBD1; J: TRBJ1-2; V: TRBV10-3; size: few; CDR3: CAISRGQGDGYTF; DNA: TGTGCCATCAGTCGCGGACAGGGTGATGGCTACACCTTC
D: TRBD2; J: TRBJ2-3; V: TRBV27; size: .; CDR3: CASSLRPESGRYTQYF; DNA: TGTGCCAGCAGTTTACGGCCGGAAAGCGGGAGGTATACGCAGTATTTT
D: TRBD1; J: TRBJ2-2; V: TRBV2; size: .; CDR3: CASDRGVSWTGELFF; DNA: TGTGCCAGCGACAGGGGGGTCTCTTGGACCGGGGAGCTGTTTTTT
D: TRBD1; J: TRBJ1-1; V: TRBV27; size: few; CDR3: CASSLSGQGVGKNTEAFF; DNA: TGTGCCAGCAGTTTATCAGGCCAGGGGGTCGGTAAGAACACTGAAGCTTTCTTT
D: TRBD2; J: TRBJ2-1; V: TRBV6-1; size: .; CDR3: CASSQSGTSYNEQFF; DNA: TGTGCCAGCAGTCAAAGCGGGACCTCCTACAATGAGCAGTTCTTC
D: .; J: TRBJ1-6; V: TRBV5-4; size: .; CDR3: CASSLDLGTLIHF; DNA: TGTGCCAGCAGCTTGGATTTAGGGACATTAATCCACTTT
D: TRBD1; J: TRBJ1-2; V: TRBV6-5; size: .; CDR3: CASSYFAGGDGYTF; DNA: TGTGCCAGCAGTTACTTCGCAGGGGGCGATGGCTACACCTTC
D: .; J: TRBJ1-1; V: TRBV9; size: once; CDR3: CASSPEIGAATEAFF; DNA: TGTGCCAGCAGCCCTGAAATTGGGGCTGCCACTGAAGCTTTCTTT
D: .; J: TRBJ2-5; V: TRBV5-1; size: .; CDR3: CASSLGAGRDQETQYF; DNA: TGCGCCAGCAGCTTGGGGGCAGGACGGGATCAAGAGACCCAGTACTTC
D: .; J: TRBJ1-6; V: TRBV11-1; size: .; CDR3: CASSSHDSTPLHF; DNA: TGTGCCAGCAGCTCCCACGATTCTACACCCCTCCACTTT
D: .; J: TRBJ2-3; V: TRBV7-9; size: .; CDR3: CASSQQRQVGPGTQYF; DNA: TGTGCCAGCAGCCAACAAAGACAGGTGGGCCCGGGCACGCAGTATTTT
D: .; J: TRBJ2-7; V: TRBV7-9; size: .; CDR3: CASRGQRDYEQYF; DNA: TGTGCCAGCAGGGGTCAGAGGGACTACGAGCAGTACTTC
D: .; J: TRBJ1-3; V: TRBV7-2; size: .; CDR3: CASSLMGLGSGNTIYF; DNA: TGTGCCAGCAGCTTAATGGGGCTTGGGTCTGGAAACACCATATATTTT
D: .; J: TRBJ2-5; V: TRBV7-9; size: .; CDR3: CASPYGETQYF; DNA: TGTGCCAGCCCCTACGGAGAGACCCAGTACTTC
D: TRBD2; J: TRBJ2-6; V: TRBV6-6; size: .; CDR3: CASSYAGRSGANVLTF; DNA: TGTGCCAGCAGTTATGCCGGGAGGTCCGGGGCCAACGTCCTGACTTTC
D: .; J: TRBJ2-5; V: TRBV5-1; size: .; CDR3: CASSQIQVPQETQYF; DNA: TGCGCCAGCAGTCAGATACAGGTACCCCAAGAGACCCAGTACTTC
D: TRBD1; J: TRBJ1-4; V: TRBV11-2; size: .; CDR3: CASSRLQGDGGKLFF; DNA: TGTGCCAGCAGCCGCTTACAGGGGGACGGGGGAAAACTGTTTTTT
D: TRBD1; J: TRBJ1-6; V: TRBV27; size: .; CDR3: CASRWTGRYNSPLHF; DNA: TGTGCCAGCCGATGGACAGGAAGATATAATTCACCCCTCCACTTT
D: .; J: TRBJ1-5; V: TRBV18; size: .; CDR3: CASSPPQGGNQPQHF; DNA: TGTGCCAGCTCACCACCACAGGGAGGCAATCAGCCCCAGCATTTT
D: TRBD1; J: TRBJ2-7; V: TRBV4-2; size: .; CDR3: CASSQAPGQGVDEQYF; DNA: TGTGCCAGCAGCCAGGCACCGGGACAGGGGGTCGACGAGCAGTACTTC
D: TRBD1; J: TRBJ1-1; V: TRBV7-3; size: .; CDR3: CASSRQGRDAEAFF; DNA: TGTGCCAGCAGCCGACAGGGACGGGACGCTGAAGCTTTCTTT